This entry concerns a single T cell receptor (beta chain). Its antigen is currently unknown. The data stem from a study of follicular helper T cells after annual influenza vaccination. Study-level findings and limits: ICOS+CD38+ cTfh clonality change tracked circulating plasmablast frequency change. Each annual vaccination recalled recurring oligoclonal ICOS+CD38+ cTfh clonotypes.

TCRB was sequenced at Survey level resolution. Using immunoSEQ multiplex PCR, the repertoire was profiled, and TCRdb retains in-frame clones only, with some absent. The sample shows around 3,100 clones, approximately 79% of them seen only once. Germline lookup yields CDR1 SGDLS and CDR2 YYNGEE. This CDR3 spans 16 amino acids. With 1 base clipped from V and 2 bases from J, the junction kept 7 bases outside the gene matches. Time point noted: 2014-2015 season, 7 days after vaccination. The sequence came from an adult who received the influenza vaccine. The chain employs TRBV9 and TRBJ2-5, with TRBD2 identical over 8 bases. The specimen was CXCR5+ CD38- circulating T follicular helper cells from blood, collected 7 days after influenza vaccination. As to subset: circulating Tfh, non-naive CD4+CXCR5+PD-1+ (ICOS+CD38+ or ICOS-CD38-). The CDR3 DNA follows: TGTGCCAGCAGCGTAAGTCCGGGACTAGGACAAGAGACCCAGTACTTC. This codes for CASSVSPGLGQETQYF. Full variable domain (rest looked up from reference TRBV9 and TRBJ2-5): DSGVTQTPKHLITATGQRVTLRCSPRSGDLSVYWYQQSLDQGLQFLIQYYNGEERAKGNILERFSAQQFPDLHSELNLSSLELGDSALYFCASSVSPGLGQETQYFGPGTRLLVL.